Shown below are 3 T cell receptor beta chains from a single sample sequenced in a study of Graves' ophthalmopathy and Graves' hyperthyroidism. Amplification from RNA transcripts yielded the TCR beta CDR3 regions. HTBI-primed first-round RT-PCR preceded second-round multiplex PCR. TCRdb reanalysed the multiplex PCR reads using MiXCR and keeps one entry per CDR3 protein. The repertoire holds over a million distinct CDR3 sequences, with about two fifths as singletons. Input material: peripheral blood or thyroid tissue (not recorded which). The receptors originated from an adult man with Graves' hyperthyroidism.

The chain joins TRBV29-1 to TRBJ1-5, with 8 bases fitting TRBD1. The junction had 4 bases not matched to a gene; V was cut back by 7 bases and J by 5 bases. The CDR3 is made up of 12 amino acids. Germline V gene sequence: CDR1 SQVTM, CDR2 ANQGSEA. The CDR3 reads CSGGQGYQPQHF. The CDR3 bases are TGCAGCGGTGGACAGGGATATCAGCCCCAGCATTTT.

This chain links TRBV7-6 with TRBJ2-5, with D tentatively TRBD1 (6 bases). The J call may not be correct, given that the DNA end is closer to TRBJ2-4. Germline V CDR1 and CDR2: SGHVS, FNYEAQ. The CDR3 contains 13 residues. The CDR3 loop is CASSSGVQNIQYF. The CDR3, as DNA: TGTGCCAGCAGCTCAGGGGTGCAAAACATTCAGTACTTC.

The rearrangement joins TRBV20-1 to TRBJ1-6; 7 bases match TRBD1. In germline, CDR1 is DFQATT, CDR2 SNEGSKA (reference sequence). CDR3 size: 15 residues. The ends lost 6 bases at V and 0 bases at J; junction bases unmatched: 5. CDR3 residues: CSAPTGSSYNSPLHF. The CDR3 DNA follows: TGCAGTGCGCCGACAGGGAGCTCCTATAATTCACCCCTCCACTTT.